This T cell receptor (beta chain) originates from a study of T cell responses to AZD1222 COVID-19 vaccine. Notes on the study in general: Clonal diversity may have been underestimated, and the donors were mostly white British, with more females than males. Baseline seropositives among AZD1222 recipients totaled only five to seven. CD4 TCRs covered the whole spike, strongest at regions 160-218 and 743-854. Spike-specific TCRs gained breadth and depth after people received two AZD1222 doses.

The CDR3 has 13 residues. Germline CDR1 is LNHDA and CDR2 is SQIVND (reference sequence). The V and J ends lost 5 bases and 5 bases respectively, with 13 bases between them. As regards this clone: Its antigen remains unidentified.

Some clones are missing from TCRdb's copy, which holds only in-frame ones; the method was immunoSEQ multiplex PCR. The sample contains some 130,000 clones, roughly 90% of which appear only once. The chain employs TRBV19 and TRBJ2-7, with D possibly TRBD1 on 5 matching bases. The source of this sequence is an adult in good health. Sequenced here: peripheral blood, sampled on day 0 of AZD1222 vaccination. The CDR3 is CASSGKGAHEQYF. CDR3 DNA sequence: TGTGCCAGTAGTGGTAAAGGGGCCCACGAGCAGTACTTC.